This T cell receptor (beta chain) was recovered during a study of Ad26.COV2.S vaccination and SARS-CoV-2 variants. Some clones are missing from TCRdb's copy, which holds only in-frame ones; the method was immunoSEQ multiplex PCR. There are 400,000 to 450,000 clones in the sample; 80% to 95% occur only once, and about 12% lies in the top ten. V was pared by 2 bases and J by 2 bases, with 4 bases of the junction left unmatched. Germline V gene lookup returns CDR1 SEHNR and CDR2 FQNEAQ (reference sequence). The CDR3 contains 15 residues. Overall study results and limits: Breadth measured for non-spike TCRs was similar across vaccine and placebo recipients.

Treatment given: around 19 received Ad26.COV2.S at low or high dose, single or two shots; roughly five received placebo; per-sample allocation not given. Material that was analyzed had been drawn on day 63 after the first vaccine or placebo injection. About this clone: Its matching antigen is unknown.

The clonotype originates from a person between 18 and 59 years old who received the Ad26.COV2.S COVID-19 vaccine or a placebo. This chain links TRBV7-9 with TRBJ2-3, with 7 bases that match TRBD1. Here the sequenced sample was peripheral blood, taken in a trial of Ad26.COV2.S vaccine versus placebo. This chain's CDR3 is CASSLRQGITDTQYF. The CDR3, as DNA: TGTGCCAGCAGCTTAAGACAGGGAATCACAGATACGCAGTATTTT. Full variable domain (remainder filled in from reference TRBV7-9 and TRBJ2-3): DTGVSQNPRHKITKRGQNVTFRCDPISEHNRLYWYRQTLGQGPEFLTYFQNEAQLEKSRLLSDRFSAERPKGSFSTLEIQRTEQGDSAMYLCASSLRQGITDTQYFGPGTRLTVL.